This entry features one TCR beta chain sequence. Its antigen is still unknown. The CDR3 length is 15 residues. The V end was cut by 0 bases, the J end by 8 bases, with 15 bases between. Looked up from germline, CDR1 is SGHTS and CDR2 is YDEGEE. The data were obtained in a study of cytotoxic CD8 clonotypes in ibrutinib-treated CLL. Profiling relied on immunoSEQ multiplex PCR, and the TCRdb table lists in-frame clones only, not all of them. The sample holds 150,000 to 200,000 clones, about two thirds seen once. Study conclusions and caveats: Age-matched healthy donor levels were exceeded by baseline clonality, which tracked circulating CD8+ T-cell counts.

This rearrangement joins TRBV5-8 to TRBJ2-1, with D possibly being TRBD1 (5 bases). The sample in question was PBMCs, obtained after 24 months of ibrutinib treatment. The sequence was collected from a human donor with chronic lymphocytic leukemia. This CDR3 is CASSLARVPDDEQFF. The CDR3 DNA follows: TGTGCCAGCAGCTTGGCCAGGGTGCCCGACGATGAGCAGTTCTTC.